These T cell receptor beta chains were read from a single sample in a study of early T cells in non-severe SARS-CoV-2 infection. TCRdb ran MiXCR on the 5' RACE reads and lists one entry per CDR3 protein. The sample carries about 45,000 distinct CDR3 sequences, roughly 12% recorded once. The sequencing sample was made of whole blood. The receptors come from an adult who was a healthcare worker with PCR-confirmed SARS-CoV-2 infection or an uninfected control (not recorded which). Both conserved end residues are trimmed from each CDR3. The order of the fields is V gene, D gene, J gene, CDR3 protein. D genes are given only for firm matches.

V: TRBV6-2/TRBV6-3; D: NA; J: TRBJ1-6; CDR3: ASSYAGRRSPLH
V: TRBV25-1; D: NA; J: TRBJ1-1; CDR3: ASSPHMRGTEAF
V: TRBV29-1; D: TRBD1; J: TRBJ1-2; CDR3: SVDGQGLYGYT
V: TRBV5-6; D: NA; J: TRBJ2-5; CDR3: ASSPLDGNQETQY
V: TRBV12-3/TRBV12-4; D: TRBD2; J: TRBJ2-7; CDR3: ASSLGLAAYEQY
V: TRBV6-5; D: NA; J: TRBJ2-7; CDR3: ASSYSLAPYEQY
V: TRBV10-3; D: NA; J: TRBJ1-4; CDR3: AIGDRAPGEKLF
V: TRBV7-2; D: TRBD2; J: TRBJ2-1; CDR3: ASSLAAGANEQF
V: TRBV4-2; D: NA; J: TRBJ1-6; CDR3: ASSQEGAQEGNSPLH
V: TRBV28; D: TRBD2; J: TRBJ2-3; CDR3: ASSLAGGSDTQY
V: TRBV4-1; D: TRBD1; J: TRBJ1-1; CDR3: ASSREPTGLNTEAF
V: TRBV20-1; D: TRBD1; J: TRBJ2-7; CDR3: SARDPLGTDAYEQY
V: TRBV2; D: NA; J: TRBJ1-6; CDR3: ASSRDGYNSPLH
V: TRBV2; D: NA; J: TRBJ2-1; CDR3: AAQGTPGNEQF
V: TRBV29-1; D: NA; J: TRBJ1-1; CDR3: SVDGGEREAF
V: TRBV5-1; D: NA; J: TRBJ2-4; CDR3: ASSLVGAPQGIQY
V: TRBV29-1; D: TRBD1; J: TRBJ2-2; CDR3: SGGTGSTGELF
V: TRBV29-1; D: NA; J: TRBJ2-1; CDR3: SAVRGGRDEQF
V: TRBV12-3/TRBV12-4; D: TRBD1; J: TRBJ2-7; CDR3: ASSHTGTGSTYEQY
V: TRBV2; D: NA; J: TRBJ2-1; CDR3: ASRGRPTDEQF
V: TRBV12-3/TRBV12-4; D: TRBD1; J: TRBJ2-7; CDR3: ASSRDRGEQY
V: TRBV11-2; D: NA; J: TRBJ1-1; CDR3: ASSLVRVDTEAF
V: TRBV29-1; D: NA; J: TRBJ2-3; CDR3: SVDNRRTSTDTQY
V: TRBV12-3/TRBV12-4; D: NA; J: TRBJ2-1; CDR3: ASSTPPSGLEQF
V: TRBV5-4; D: NA; J: TRBJ2-1; CDR3: ASSSEGRASSYNEQF
V: TRBV5-1; D: NA; J: TRBJ1-2; CDR3: ASSYREPYYGYT
V: TRBV4-3; D: NA; J: TRBJ1-5; CDR3: ASSQDSGQPQH
V: TRBV2; D: NA; J: TRBJ2-5; CDR3: ASSEYGQLQETQY
V: TRBV20-1; D: NA; J: TRBJ2-5; CDR3: SARGAGGETQY
V: TRBV5-6; D: NA; J: TRBJ2-1; CDR3: ASSLIQDNEQF
V: TRBV25-1; D: NA; J: TRBJ2-1; CDR3: ASSERDRLMKEQF
V: TRBV28; D: NA; J: TRBJ2-1; CDR3: ASSTLFNEQF
V: TRBV20-1; D: NA; J: TRBJ2-3; CDR3: SAKTAESTDTQY
V: TRBV27; D: TRBD1; J: TRBJ2-1; CDR3: ASSFGDRDLNEQF
V: TRBV7-6; D: TRBD2; J: TRBJ2-1; CDR3: ASSSLAGVSNEQF
V: TRBV12-3/TRBV12-4; D: TRBD1; J: TRBJ1-1; CDR3: ASSLSDRGAEAF
V: TRBV7-2; D: TRBD2; J: TRBJ2-3; CDR3: ASSPGGWVPRDTQY
V: TRBV10-3; D: TRBD1; J: TRBJ2-2; CDR3: ATQGQGNTGELF
V: TRBV20-1; D: TRBD1; J: TRBJ1-4; CDR3: SADRGANEKLF
V: TRBV7-9; D: NA; J: TRBJ2-5; CDR3: ASSWTSGGQETQY
V: TRBV7-8; D: NA; J: TRBJ1-2; CDR3: ASSLAGSNYGYT
V: TRBV12-3/TRBV12-4; D: NA; J: TRBJ1-1; CDR3: ASSFGGKNTEAF